The 3 T cell receptor beta chains below all came from one sample that was sequenced in a study of blood T cell repertoires in COVID-19 (dated by TCRdb to between 2020 and 2021). Library creation used the immunoSEQ multiplex PCR assay. This immuneACCESS table, as held by TCRdb, lists in-frame sequences with V and J called but not all clones. Of the missing ones, under half trace to an unresolved V gene in checked studies; the others have no known cause. This sample gives around 110,000 clones in total; 82% of them show up just once. The ten largest clonotypes hold 7% to 9.5% of the sample. Sequences were obtained from peripheral blood. These receptors were collected from a man in his 70s with active or convalescent COVID-19.

The rearrangement links TRBV6-6 to TRBJ1-2; TRBD1 aligns across 7 bases. With 5 bases clipped from V and 2 bases from J, the junction kept 5 bases outside the gene matches. Per germline, CDR1 MNHNY and CDR2 SVGAGI (reference sequence). CDR3 length: 14 residues. CDR3 DNA: TGTGCCAGCAGTCCAGGGGGACTCAACTATGGCTACACCTTC. Encoded protein: CASSPGGLNYGYTF.

This chain links TRBV29-1 with TRBJ2-7; perhaps TRBD2 as D (5 bases). V dropped 4 bases and J dropped 6 bases, with 10 bases sitting between them. CDR1 and CDR2 from the germline V gene are SQVTM and ANQGSEA. The CDR3 is made up of 11 amino acids. CDR3 region: CSVGGLGEQYF. The CDR3 region has the DNA TGCAGCGTTGGAGGGTTGGGCGAGCAGTACTTC.

This rearrangement joins TRBV5-1 to TRBJ1-1, with a weak D call TRBD1 (6 bases). Deletions cut 4 bases from V and 1 base from J, with 11 bases between. The CDR3 extends over 14 amino acids. Germline V lookup: CDR1 SGHRS, CDR2 YFSETQ. Written as DNA, the CDR3 is TGCGCCAGCAGCCCGACAGGCGAGAACACTGAAGCTTTCTTT. The encoded protein is CASSPTGENTEAFF.